These T cell receptor beta chains were read from a single sample in a study of CD4 T cells in relation to SARS-CoV-2 and coronaviruses. The data were produced by immunoSEQ multiplex PCR, yet TCRdb's version contains in-frame clones alone and is incomplete. The sample includes 30,000 to 45,000 clones, over 75% of them seen just once. The antigens for these receptors are not known. Material for sequencing was memory CD4+ T cells from PBMCs, cultured in vitro. The receptors originated from an adult with COVID-19. The CDR3 runs from the conserved cysteine through the conserved F or W. The D gene is left open where the match is weak. Size is omitted from some rows. Given values are once, few, many or a class for expanded clones.

j_call v_call d_call clone_size cdr3_nt cdr3_aa
TRBJ2-3 TRBV7-9 TRBD2 - TGTGCCAGCAGCCCGACTAGCGGAAGCACAGATACGCAGTATTTT CASSPTSGSTDTQYF
TRBJ1-3 TRBV5-4 - - TGTGCCAGCAGCGCGGGCCTCTCTGGAAACACCATATATTTT CASSAGLSGNTIYF
TRBJ2-1 TRBV6-5 TRBD2 - TGTGCCAGCATCAGGGTAGCGGGAGTTACTGAGCAGTTCTTC CASIRVAGVTEQFF
TRBJ1-4 TRBV2 - - TGTGCCAGCAGTGAAGATAGCCAGAAACTGTTTTTT CASSEDSQKLFF
TRBJ1-3 TRBV6-6 - - TGTGCCAGCAGTTACCCCGGGACGGGTGGAAACACCATATATTTT CASSYPGTGGNTIYF
TRBJ1-2 TRBV15 - few TGTGCCACCAGCAGAGATTATAGGGTAACTGGCTACACCTTC CATSRDYRVTGYTF
TRBJ2-7 TRBV4-3 - - TGCGCCAGCAGCAAGGGAACCTTTGACGAGCAGTACTTC CASSKGTFDEQYF
TRBJ2-3 TRBV7-9 TRBD2 - TGTGCCAGCAGCCCCCGGACTAGCTGGGATCTCACAGATACGCAGTATTTT CASSPRTSWDLTDTQYF
TRBJ2-2 TRBV2 TRBD2 - TGTGCCAGCACAACGGGACTAGCGGGAGATGCCGGGGAGCTGTTTTTT CASTTGLAGDAGELFF
TRBJ2-1 TRBV3-1/TRBV3-2 TRBD1 - TGTGCCAGCAGCCAAGACCCCCCCGGGACAGGGGTGGATGAGCAGTTCTTC CASSQDPPGTGVDEQFF
TRBJ2-1 TRBV13 TRBD2 - TGTGCCAGCAGCCGACTAGCGGGAGGCCAATGGAATGAGCAGTTCTTC CASSRLAGGQWNEQFF
TRBJ2-3 TRBV10-1 - - TGCGCCAGCAGTGAGTCCTCTACGACAGATACGCAGTATTTT CASSESSTTDTQYF
TRBJ2-5 TRBV5-4 TRBD1 once TGTGCCAGCAGCCCGACAGGGGACCAAGAGACCCAGTACTTC CASSPTGDQETQYF
TRBJ1-2 TRBV3-1/TRBV3-2 - - TGTGCCAGCAGCCAAGCAGGATCCGGCTACACCTTC CASSQAGSGYTF
TRBJ2-1 TRBV10-3 TRBD2 few TGTGCCATATTAGCGGGAGAGGCCCCCTTTGAGCAGTTCTTC CAILAGEAPFEQFF
TRBJ1-3 TRBV12-3/TRBV12-4 - - TGTGCCAGCAGGGGCCGGGCTGGAAACACCATATATTTT CASRGRAGNTIYF
TRBJ2-7 TRBV7-2 - - TGTGCCAGCAGCTTAGCTCATACCCAATACGAGCAGTACTTC CASSLAHTQYEQYF
TRBJ2-2 TRBV7-3 TRBD2 few TGTGCCAGTAGCGGGAGGAGGAACACCGGGGAGCTGTTTTTT CASSGRRNTGELFF
TRBJ2-7 TRBV19 TRBD2 - TGTGTCAGTAGCACTCTCAGCCGGAGGGGCGGGGGATACGAGCAGTACTTC CVSSTLSRRGGGYEQYF
TRBJ1-1 TRBV5-6 - - TGTGCCAGCAGCCGGACTTACACTGAAGCTTTCTTT CASSRTYTEAFF
TRBJ2-5 TRBV7-2 - - TGTGCCAGCAGCTTAGCGAGAGAGACCCAGTACTTC CASSLARETQYF
TRBJ1-1 TRBV2 - - TGTGCCAGCAGGGAGGACGGAAAGAACACTGAAGCTTTCTTT CASREDGKNTEAFF
TRBJ2-1 TRBV4-2 TRBD2 - TGTGCCAGCCGGGAGCGGGGAGCAAATGAGCAGTTCTTC CASRERGANEQFF
TRBJ2-1 TRBV15 TRBD1 - TGTGCCACCAGCAGTGGAACAGGGGAGAGCTCCTACAATGAGCAGTTCTTC CATSSGTGESSYNEQFF
TRBJ2-1 TRBV19 TRBD2 few TGTGCCAGTAGTCCCTGGACTAGCGGGAGGGATGAGCAGTTCTTC CASSPWTSGRDEQFF
TRBJ2-4 TRBV6-5 TRBD2 - TGTGCCACAGGACTAGCGGGGGAAAACATTCAGTACTTC CATGLAGENIQYF
TRBJ1-5 TRBV6-5 TRBD1 few TGTGCCAGCGGGGGGACAGGGACCCATCAGCCCCAGCATTTT CASGGTGTHQPQHF
TRBJ1-1 TRBV9 TRBD1 - TGTGCCAGCAGTTACGGACAGGGTAACACTGAAGCTTTCTTT CASSYGQGNTEAFF
TRBJ2-7 TRBV20-1 - once TGCAGTGCTAGTAGACCCTCAGGGCCCTACGAGCAGTACTTC CSASRPSGPYEQYF
TRBJ2-1 TRBV4-1 TRBD1 - TGCGCCAGCAGCCTTTTTGCCGGACAGGGGGTGAACAATGAGCAGTTCTTC CASSLFAGQGVNNEQFF
TRBJ2-5 TRBV4-1 - - TGCGCCAGCAGCCCCTCCCCGGGTCAAGAGACCCAGTACTTC CASSPSPGQETQYF
TRBJ2-1 TRBV19 - - TGTGCCAGTAGTATCGGGGGCGGGATAAGGTACAATGAGCAGTTCTTC CASSIGGGIRYNEQFF
TRBJ1-1 TRBV5-1 TRBD1 - TGCGCCAGCAGCCTGCTAACAGGGGAGAACACTGAAGCTTTCTTT CASSLLTGENTEAFF
TRBJ2-1 TRBV7-8 TRBD2 - TGTGCCAGTGCCACCTCGGCGGGAGGGCCGAAAAATGAGCAGTTCTTC CASATSAGGPKNEQFF
TRBJ2-1 TRBV15 TRBD2 - TGTGCCACCAGCCGAGCGATGGGACTAGCGGGAATCAGTCCCTACAATGAGCAGTTCTTC CATSRAMGLAGISPYNEQFF
TRBJ1-2 TRBV4-3 TRBD1 - TGCGCCAGCAGCCAGGTACAGGGGATAGTTAACTATGGCTACACCTTC CASSQVQGIVNYGYTF
TRBJ2-3 TRBV7-2 - - TGTGCCAGCAGACTCGGCGGAGATACGCAGTATTTT CASRLGGDTQYF
TRBJ2-1 TRBV11-1 TRBD2 - TGTGCCAGCAGCTTCGGACTAGCGGGGAATGAGCAGTTCTTC CASSFGLAGNEQFF
TRBJ2-1 TRBV18 TRBD2 few TGTGCCAGCTCATTTGGGCTAGCGGGGTCCAATGAGCAGTTCTTC CASSFGLAGSNEQFF
TRBJ2-1 TRBV24-1 TRBD2 - TGTGCCACCAGTGATTTTAGCGGGAGTGAAGGACATGAGCAGTTCTTC CATSDFSGSEGHEQFF
TRBJ2-2 TRBV28 TRBD2 - TGTGCCAGCGAGCGGGGCAACACCGGGGAGCTGTTTTTT CASERGNTGELFF
TRBJ2-7 TRBV30 TRBD1 - TGTGCCTGGAGTTCCCCAGGGGGCCACTCCTACGAGCAGTACTTC CAWSSPGGHSYEQYF
TRBJ2-7 TRBV5-4 - - TGTGCCAGCAGCCGGGAATTAGGCCTCGAGCAGTACTTC CASSRELGLEQYF
TRBJ2-5 TRBV10-3 - - TGTGCCATCAGTGAGGGCCTAGCCTCTCGGGTCCAAGAGACCCAGTACTTC CAISEGLASRVQETQYF
TRBJ2-2 TRBV7-2 TRBD2 - TGTGCCAGCAGCTTAGTTGGCGGGAGACGAACCGGGGAGCTGTTTTTT CASSLVGGRRTGELFF